What follows are 25 T cell receptor beta chains derived from one specimen sequenced in a study of cytomegalovirus exposure and HLA in healthy donors. Both 60 Vbeta primers and 13 Jbeta primers went into the PCR. Profiling relied on immunoSEQ multiplex PCR, and the TCRdb table lists in-frame clones only, not all of them. Among around 140,000 clones listed, approximately 80% were seen once. Material for sequencing was PBMCs. The origin of the receptors is a man in his thirties or forties in good health and CMV-seropositive.

The rearrangement uses TRBV5-4 and TRBJ1-6; a possible D gene is TRBD1 (5 bases). The V and J ends lost 1 base and 7 bases respectively, with 15 bases between them. This CDR3 has 16 amino acids. Germline CDR1 is SGHNT and CDR2 is YYREEE (reference sequence). CDR3 sequence: CASSLLGRATNSPLHF. The CDR3 DNA reads TGTGCCAGCAGCTTGTTGGGCAGGGCGACGAATTCACCCCTCCACTTT.

In this sample, this clone turned up a few times. V gene TRBV28 combines with J gene TRBJ1-4, with D possibly being TRBD1 (6 bases). Germline V gene data show CDR1 as MDHEN and CDR2 as SYDVKM. This CDR3 spans 14 amino acids. The V and J ends lost 5 bases and 5 bases respectively, with 12 bases between them. DNA of the CDR3: TGTGCCAGCAGTCGATTGGACAGCAATGAAAAACTGTTTTTT. Encoded protein: CASSRLDSNEKLFF.

The chain uses TRBV28 and TRBJ2-4, with TRBD1 matching 9 bases. V lost 3 bases, J lost 0 bases, and 6 bases stayed unmatched. From germline, CDR1 is MDHEN and CDR2 SYDVKM. The CDR3 covers 17 residues. The CDR3 region has the DNA TGTGCCAGCAGTTTTACCGGACAGGGGATAGCCAAAAACATTCAGTACTTC. It is translated as CASSFTGQGIAKNIQYF.

The rearrangement uses TRBV28 and TRBJ2-7; D call uncertain. This CDR3 region has 15 residues. Per germline, CDR1 MDHEN and CDR2 SYDVKM. Trimming took off 5 bases at V and 0 bases at J, with 14 bases between the two ends. CDR3 in DNA: TGTGCCAGCAGTCGTCAGGCAGCCGGCTCCTACGAGCAGTACTTC. Translation gives CASSRQAAGSYEQYF. Complete variable domain (other parts from reference TRBV28 and TRBJ2-7): DVKVTQSSRYLVKRTGEKVFLECVQDMDHENMFWYRQDPGLGLRLIYFSYDVKMKEKGDIPEGYSVSREKKERFSLILESASTNQTSMYLCASSRQAAGSYEQYFGPGTRLTVT.

This clone is a singleton in its sample. The V and J genes are TRBV19 and TRBJ2-2; tentative D call: TRBD1 (6 bases). Germline CDR1 reads LNHDA; CDR2 reads SQIVND (reference sequence). CDR3 length: 15 residues. Trimming stripped 3 bases from V and 3 bases from J, with 11 bases between. The CDR3 region is CASSIRTDYTGELFF. In DNA form, the CDR3 reads TGTGCCAGTAGTATCCGGACAGACTACACCGGGGAGCTGTTTTTT.

V usage is TRBV7-2 and J usage is TRBJ2-7, with D unclear. The CDR3 loop spans 11 amino acids. The V end lost 4 bases, the J end lost 3 bases, and 4 bases lay between the germline ends. Germline CDR1 reads SGHTA; CDR2 reads FQGNSA. The CDR3 loop is CASSSNYEQYF. DNA for the CDR3: TGTGCCAGCAGCTCCAACTACGAGCAGTACTTC.

On this clone itself: One end of the junction does not line up with germline, which may come from a read error. The chain uses TRBV28 and TRBJ2-7, with a weak D call TRBD1 (5 bases). Per the germline V gene, CDR1 is MDHEN and CDR2 is SYDVKM. The CDR3 has 12 amino acids. The CDR3 DNA reads TGTGCCGGCAGTCCCTCCCAGGGCTTGGGGTACTTC. Its protein product is CAGSPSQGLGYF.

The V gene is TRBV12-5, the J gene TRBJ2-5; 7 nucleotides align to TRBD2. Germline CDR1 is LGHNT and CDR2 is FRNRAP. The CDR3 contains 14 residues. J lost 5 bases, V lost 1 base, and 4 bases had no gene match. This CDR3 reads CASGLGQRGETQYF. The CDR3 coding sequence is TGTGCTAGTGGTTTGGGACAGCGGGGTGAGACCCAGTACTTC. Full variable domain (rest looked up from reference TRBV12-5 and TRBJ2-5): DARVTQTPRHKVTEMGQEVTMRCQPILGHNTVFWYRQTMMQGLELLAYFRNRAPLDDSGMPKDRFSAEMPDATLATLKIQPSEPRDSAVYFCASGLGQRGETQYFGPGTRLLVL.

The V and J genes are TRBV6-9 and TRBJ2-5, with D perhaps matching TRBD1 (5 bases). The germline V gene encodes CDR1 MNHGY and CDR2 SVAAGI. V lost 5 bases, J lost 1 base, and 26 bases lay in between. The CDR3 consists of 19 residues. The CDR3 sequence is CASSRFGQGVLGVQETQYF. The CDR3 nucleotides read TGTGCCAGCAGTAGATTTGGCCAAGGGGTCCTAGGGGTCCAAGAGACCCAGTACTTC.

CDR3 nucleotide sequence: TGCGCCAGCAGCTTGGGACAGGTTGGTGCTGAAGCTTTCTTT. Translated, it gives CASSLGQVGAEAFF. The gene calls are TRBV5-1 and TRBJ1-1; possible D gene TRBD1, 6 bases. The ends were cut back, 0 bases at V and 6 bases at J, with 12 bases in the middle. The CDR3 spans 14 residues. The germline V gene encodes CDR1 SGHRS and CDR2 YFSETQ. Full variable domain (outside the CDR3, taken from reference TRBV5-1 and TRBJ1-1): KAGVTQTPRYLIKTRGQQVTLSCSPISGHRSVSWYQQTPGQGLQFLFEYFSETQRNKGNFPGRFSGRQFSNSRSEMNVSTLELGDSALYLCASSLGQVGAEAFFGQGTRLTVV.

The V and J genes are TRBV5-1 and TRBJ2-1; the D gene is possibly TRBD2 (6 bases). The CDR3 is 17 residues long. Germline CDR1 SGHRS, CDR2 YFSETQ. V dropped 4 bases and J dropped 5 bases, with 22 bases sitting between them. The CDR3, as DNA: TGCGCCAGCAGCCCGACATTGGGGGAGGCCGCGGACAATGAGCAGTTCTTC. As protein: CASSPTLGEAADNEQFF.

The V call is TRBV6-5, the J call TRBJ2-5; D ambiguous. Germline V lookup: CDR1 MNHEY, CDR2 SVGAGI. V was cut by 1 base and J by 3 bases, with 6 bases left in between. The CDR3 covers 13 residues. CDR3: CASSYYEEETQYF. Written as DNA, the CDR3 is TGTGCCAGCAGTTACTATGAGGAAGAGACCCAGTACTTC.

V usage is TRBV2 and J usage is TRBJ1-1; no definite D call. The V gene lost 4 bases and the J gene lost 1 base, with 10 bases spanning the gap. CDR3 length: 14 residues. Germline-derived CDR1 and CDR2 are SNHLY and FYNNEI. The CDR3 coding sequence is TGTGCCAGCAGTGGAAAGTTCAGGAACACTGAAGCTTTCTTT. Residues: CASSGKFRNTEAFF.

This clone was seen a few times. The J gene is TRBJ1-5, the V gene TRBV5-5; D call uncertain. From germline, CDR1 is SGHKS and CDR2 YYEKEE (reference sequence). This CDR3 is 14 amino acids long. The ends were cut back, 2 bases at V and 2 bases at J, with 8 bases in the middle. The CDR3 here is CASSFEGGNQPQHF. The CDR3 nucleotides read TGTGCCAGCAGCTTTGAGGGTGGCAATCAGCCCCAGCATTTT. Based on the CDR3 plus reference TRBV5-5 and TRBJ1-5, the full variable domain is DAGVTQSPTHLIKTRGQQVTLRCSPISGHKSVSWYQQVLGQGPQFIFQYYEKEERGRGNFPDRFSARQFPNYSSELNVNALLLGDSALYLCASSFEGGNQPQHFGDGTRLSIL.

The chain employs TRBV28 and TRBJ2-4, with 9 positions matching TRBD2. This CDR3 is built from 18 residues. The J segment lost 1 base and the V segment lost 6 bases, leaving 13 bases of the junction unmatched. Per the germline V gene, CDR1 is MDHEN and CDR2 is SYDVKM. The CDR3 DNA sequence: TGTGCCAGCAGCAGGCAGCGGGGGGCCCCTGTGGCCAAAAACATTCAGTACTTC. Translating it yields CASSRQRGAPVAKNIQYF. Full variable domain (outside the CDR3, taken from reference TRBV28 and TRBJ2-4): DVKVTQSSRYLVKRTGEKVFLECVQDMDHENMFWYRQDPGLGLRLIYFSYDVKMKEKGDIPEGYSVSREKKERFSLILESASTNQTSMYLCASSRQRGAPVAKNIQYFGAGTRLSVL.

Only a few counts were recorded for this clone. This chain joins TRBV6-1 and TRBJ2-7, with 9 bases aligning to TRBD1. This CDR3 comprises 13 residues. J lost 2 bases, V lost 7 bases, and 3 bases had no gene match. Germline CDR1 MNHNS, CDR2 SASEGT. CDR3 sequence (DNA): TGTGCCAGCACCGGGACAGGGACCTACGAGCAGTACTTC. It translates to CASTGTGTYEQYF.

This chain's CDR3 is CASSWGERGGRQFF. The CDR3 nucleotides read TGTGCCAGCAGCTGGGGAGAGCGGGGGGGCCGTCAGTTCTTC. The genes are TRBV5-4 and TRBJ2-1, with 10 nucleotides matching TRBD2. The germline V gene has CDR1 SGHNT and CDR2 YYREEE (reference sequence). CDR3 length: 14 amino acids. The junction had 10 bases not matched to a gene; V was cut back by 3 bases and J by 13 bases.

This clone was recorded only once. The J gene is TRBJ2-1, the V gene TRBV7-8, with TRBD1 as a possible D gene (6 bases). V was cut by 4 bases and J by 5 bases, with 27 bases left in between. This CDR3 is 19 amino acids long. Germline V CDR1 and CDR2: SGHVS, FQNEAQ. The CDR3 spells CASSSPEGVAVNPDNEQFF. The CDR3 region has the DNA TGTGCCAGCAGCTCCCCCGAGGGGGTAGCCGTTAATCCAGACAATGAGCAGTTCTTC.

This sequence joins TRBV28 and TRBJ2-4; 8 bases are shared with TRBD2. Germline V gene lookup returns CDR1 MDHEN and CDR2 SYDVKM. V dropped 3 bases and J dropped 8; count of bases not matched to a gene: 15. This CDR3 has 17 amino acids. This CDR3 reads CASSLTGGATGEDIQYF. CDR3 nucleotides: TGTGCCAGCAGTTTGACCGGGGGGGCCACCGGAGAAGACATTCAGTACTTC.

The chain joins TRBV7-2 to TRBJ1-1; D perhaps matches TRBD1 (5 bases). Germline loops: CDR1 SGHTA, CDR2 FQGNSA. V was cut by 5 bases and J by 1 base, with 17 bases left in between. The CDR3 loop spans 16 amino acids. This CDR3 reads CASSGDGRVRNTEAFF. CDR3 nucleotide sequence: TGTGCCAGCAGCGGGGATGGCAGGGTGAGGAACACTGAAGCTTTCTTT.

V gene TRBV2 combines with J gene TRBJ1-6; TRBD1 aligns across 9 bases. There are 15 residues in the CDR3. Germline loops: CDR1 SNHLY, CDR2 FYNNEI. Trimming cost V 5 bases and J 6 bases; bases outside gene matches: 5. Here the CDR3 reads CASSTDRGGNSPLHF. CDR3 bases: TGTGCCAGCAGTACGGACAGGGGTGGTAATTCACCCCTCCACTTT.

This clone was detected only a few times. This chain connects TRBV19 to TRBJ1-5, with a possible D match to TRBD1 (5 bases). Germline V gives CDR1 LNHDA, CDR2 SQIVND (reference sequence). This CDR3 region has 15 residues. Trimming took 8 bases from V and 3 from J, leaving 17 bases between them. The CDR3 spells CASLNKGRPNQPQHF. The CDR3 nucleotides read TGTGCCAGTCTTAACAAGGGGAGGCCCAATCAGCCCCAGCATTTT.

The chain is built from TRBV5-1 and TRBJ2-5, with TRBD1 matching over 11 bases. With the DNA end fitting TRBJ2-7 better, the J assignment may be wrong. The CDR3 has 15 residues. Per the germline V gene, CDR1 is SGHRS and CDR2 is YFSETQ. DNA of the CDR3: TGCGCCAGCAGCCCGGGACAGGGGGGCCCCTACGAGCAGTACTTC. It translates to CASSPGQGGPYEQYF.

J is TRBJ2-5 and V is TRBV5-1, with no clear D. The V gene's germline CDR1 is SGHRS and CDR2 YFSETQ. The CDR3 sequence is 15 residues long. V was clipped by 0 bases and J by 2 bases, with 11 bases between them. The CDR3 DNA sequence: TGCGCCAGCAGCTTGGTTGCGGCCACTCAAGAGACCCAGTACTTC. This encodes CASSLVAATQETQYF.

This chain joins TRBV27 and TRBJ2-5; D call uncertain. The CDR3 length is 15 residues. V lost 2 bases to trimming and J lost 5 bases, with 15 bases between them. Germline V CDR1 and CDR2: MNHEY, SMNVEV (reference sequence). CDR3 protein: CASSLSGLPRETQYF. In DNA form, the CDR3 reads TGTGCCAGCAGTTTAAGTGGGTTGCCCAGGGAGACCCAGTACTTC.